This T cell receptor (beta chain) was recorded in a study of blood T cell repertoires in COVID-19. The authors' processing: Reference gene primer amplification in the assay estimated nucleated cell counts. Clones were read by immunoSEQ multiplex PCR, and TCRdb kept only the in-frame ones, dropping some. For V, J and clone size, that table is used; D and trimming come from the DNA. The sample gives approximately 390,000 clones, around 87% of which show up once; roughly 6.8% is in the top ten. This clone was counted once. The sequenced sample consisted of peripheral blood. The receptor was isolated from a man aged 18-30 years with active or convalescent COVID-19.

CDR3 residues: CASSLKRGGRGGELFF. The DNA of the CDR3 is TGTGCCAGTAGTTTGAAACGGGGGGGCCGAGGCGGGGAGCTGTTTTTT. The rearrangement uses TRBV19 and TRBJ2-2, with TRBD2 identical over 8 bases. The junction had 12 bases not matched to a gene; V was cut back by 5 bases and J by 7 bases. Germline CDR1 LNHDA, CDR2 SQIVND (reference sequence). The CDR3 consists of 16 residues.